This is a list of T cell receptor beta chains from one sample in a study of regulatory T cells in long-lasting Graves disease. TCRdb re-called the multiplex PCR reads through MiXCR, storing one row per CDR3 protein. The table has 510,000 or so distinct CDR3 sequences, approximately 12% seen once; the top ten hold over 7%. A further study also used this sample, focusing on T cells in Graves' hyperthyroidism and ophthalmopathy.

The source material was peripheral blood mononuclear cells (PBMCs), sampled at new diagnosis, from a patient treated with antithyroid drugs. The source of these receptors is a woman aged 25 to 39 with Graves disease. CDR3s leave out the opening cysteine and the closing phenylalanine or tryptophan.

V: TRBV11-2; CDR3: ASSSFGRTDTQY
V: TRBV7-2; CDR3: ASSQGLYSYNEQF
V: TRBV6-1; CDR3: ASSKQGAYEQY
V: TRBV6-5; CDR3: ASSYSAAGPMKNTEAF
V: TRBV6-1; CDR3: ASSEYRATEAF
V: TRBV5-5; CDR3: ASSMIPSTGQGGEKLF
V: TRBV4-2; CDR3: ASSQLAGYTGELF
V: TRBV7-9; CDR3: ASRTEFSYEQY
V: TRBV2; CDR3: AGRLAGTYEQY
V: TRBV7-2; CDR3: ASSPRRLGNEQY
V: TRBV5-1; CDR3: ASSSGGHTVYEQY
V: TRBV4-2; CDR3: ASSQAWGLVTDTQY
V: TRBV20-1; CDR3: SARDRTASTEAF
V: TRBV7-2; CDR3: ASSLVGIGQRNSPLH
V: TRBV6-1; CDR3: ASSPSGAYNSPLH
V: TRBV7-8; CDR3: ASSIRSNTDTQY
V: TRBV4-1; CDR3: ASSQVPGTDFYEQY
V: TRBV4-2; CDR3: ASSQDRGNNEKLF
V: TRBV10-3; CDR3: AISELLNTDTQY
V: TRBV5-5; CDR3: ASNQWGGTDTQY
V: TRBV29-1; CDR3: RLTGNDEQF
V: TRBV4-1; CDR3: ASSLRGSQAF
V: TRBV7-2; CDR3: ASSPKGGRGSGELF
V: TRBV6-5; CDR3: ASSYSAVRPSEGRSSTDTQY
V: TRBV7-2; CDR3: ASSFVLEQF
V: TRBV3-1; CDR3: ASSFGSTDTQY
V: TRBV6-5; CDR3: ASSYVGSEAF